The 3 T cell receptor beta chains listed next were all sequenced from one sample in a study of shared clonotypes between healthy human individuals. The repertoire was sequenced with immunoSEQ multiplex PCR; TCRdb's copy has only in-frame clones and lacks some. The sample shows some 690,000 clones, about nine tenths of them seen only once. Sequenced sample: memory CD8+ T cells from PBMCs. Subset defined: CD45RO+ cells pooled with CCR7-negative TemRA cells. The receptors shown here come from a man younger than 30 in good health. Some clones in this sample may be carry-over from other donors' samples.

The CDR3, as DNA: TGTGCCAGCCCCTTCCCCTACAGGGACAGCACAGATACGCAGTATTTT. This sequence encodes CASPFPYRDSTDTQYF. The chain carries TRBV7-3 and TRBJ2-3; D might be TRBD1 (6 bases). CDR1 SGHTA and CDR2 FQGTGA come from the germline V gene. The germline V and J ends were trimmed by 8 bases and 0 bases, with 18 bases remaining between them. This CDR3 has 16 residues.

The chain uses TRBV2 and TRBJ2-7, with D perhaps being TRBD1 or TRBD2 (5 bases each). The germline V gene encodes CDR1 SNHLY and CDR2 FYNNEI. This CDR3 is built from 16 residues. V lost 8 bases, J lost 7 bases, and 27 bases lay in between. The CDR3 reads CASSASVGTRRREQYF. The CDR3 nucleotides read TGTGCCAGCTCCGCCTCGGTCGGGACCCGCAGGAGAGAGCAGTACTTC. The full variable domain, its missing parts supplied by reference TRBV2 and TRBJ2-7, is EPEVTQTPSHQVTQMGQEVILRCVPISNHLYFYWYRQILGQKVEFLVSFYNNEISEKSEIFDDQFSVERPDGSNFTLKIRSTKLEDSAMYFCASSASVGTRRREQYFGPGTRLTVT.

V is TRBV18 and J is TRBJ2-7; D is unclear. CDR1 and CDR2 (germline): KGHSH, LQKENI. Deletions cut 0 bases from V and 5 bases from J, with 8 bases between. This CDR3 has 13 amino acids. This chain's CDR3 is CASSPPTGHEQYF. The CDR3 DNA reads TGTGCCAGCTCACCACCTACCGGCCACGAGCAGTACTTC.